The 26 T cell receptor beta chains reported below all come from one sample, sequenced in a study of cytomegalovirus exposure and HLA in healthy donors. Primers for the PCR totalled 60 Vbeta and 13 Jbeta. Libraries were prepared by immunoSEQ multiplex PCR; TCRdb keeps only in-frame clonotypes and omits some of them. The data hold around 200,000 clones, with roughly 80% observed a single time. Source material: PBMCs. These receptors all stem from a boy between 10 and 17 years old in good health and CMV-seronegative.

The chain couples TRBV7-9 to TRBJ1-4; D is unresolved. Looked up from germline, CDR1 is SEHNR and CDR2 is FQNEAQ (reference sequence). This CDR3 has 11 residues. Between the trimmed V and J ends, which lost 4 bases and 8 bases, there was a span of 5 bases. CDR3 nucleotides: TGTGCCAGCAGCTCCGTAGAAAAACTGTTTTTT. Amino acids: CASSSVEKLFF.

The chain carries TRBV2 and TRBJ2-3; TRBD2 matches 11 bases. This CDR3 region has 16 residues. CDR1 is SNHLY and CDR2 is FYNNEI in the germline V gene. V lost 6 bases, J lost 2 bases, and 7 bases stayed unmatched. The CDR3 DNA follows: TGTGCCAGCAGCCGGGGACTAGCGGCAAACACAGATACGCAGTATTTT. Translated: CASSRGLAANTDTQYF.

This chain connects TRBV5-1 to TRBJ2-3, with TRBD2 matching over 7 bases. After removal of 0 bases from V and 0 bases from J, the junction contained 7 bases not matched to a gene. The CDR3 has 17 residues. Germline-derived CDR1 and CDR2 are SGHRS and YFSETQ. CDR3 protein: CASSLGASGSSTDTQYF. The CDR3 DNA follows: TGCGCCAGCAGCTTGGGGGCTAGCGGAAGTAGCACAGATACGCAGTATTTT. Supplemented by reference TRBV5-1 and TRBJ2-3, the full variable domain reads KAGVTQTPRYLIKTRGQQVTLSCSPISGHRSVSWYQQTPGQGLQFLFEYFSETQRNKGNFPGRFSGRQFSNSRSEMNVSTLELGDSALYLCASSLGASGSSTDTQYFGPGTRLTVL.

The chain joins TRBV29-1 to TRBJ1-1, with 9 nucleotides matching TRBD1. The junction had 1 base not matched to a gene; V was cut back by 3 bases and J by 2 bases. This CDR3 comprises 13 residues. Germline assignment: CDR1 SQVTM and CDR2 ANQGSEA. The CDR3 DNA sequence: TGCAGCGTTGAGACAGGGGGAAACACTGAAGCTTTCTTT. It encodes CSVETGGNTEAFF.

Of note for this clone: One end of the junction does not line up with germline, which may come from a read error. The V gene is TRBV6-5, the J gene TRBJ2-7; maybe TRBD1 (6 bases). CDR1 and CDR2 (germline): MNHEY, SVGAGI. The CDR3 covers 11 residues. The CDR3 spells CASSTRQVEDF. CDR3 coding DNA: TGTGCCAGCAGTACTCGACAGGTAGAGGACTTC.

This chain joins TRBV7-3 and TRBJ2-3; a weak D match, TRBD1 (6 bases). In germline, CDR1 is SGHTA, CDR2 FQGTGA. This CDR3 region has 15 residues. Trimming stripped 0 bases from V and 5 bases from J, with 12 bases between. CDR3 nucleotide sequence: TGTGCCAGCAGCTTAACGGCAGGGGCCGGAGATACGCAGTATTTT. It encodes CASSLTAGAGDTQYF.

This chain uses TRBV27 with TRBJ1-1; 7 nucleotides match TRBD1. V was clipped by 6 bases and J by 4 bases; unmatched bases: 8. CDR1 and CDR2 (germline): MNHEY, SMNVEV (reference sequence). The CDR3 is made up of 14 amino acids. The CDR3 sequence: CASRSGTAPTEAFF. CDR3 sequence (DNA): TGTGCCAGCAGATCCGGGACAGCTCCCACTGAAGCTTTCTTT.

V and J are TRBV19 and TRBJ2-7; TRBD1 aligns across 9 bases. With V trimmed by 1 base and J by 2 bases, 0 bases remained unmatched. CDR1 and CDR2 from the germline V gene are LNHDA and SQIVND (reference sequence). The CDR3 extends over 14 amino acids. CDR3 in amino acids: CASSIGTGAYEQYF. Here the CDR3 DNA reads TGTGCCAGTAGTATAGGGACAGGGGCCTACGAGCAGTACTTC. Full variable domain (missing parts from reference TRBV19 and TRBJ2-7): DGGITQSPKYLFRKEGQNVTLSCEQNLNHDAMYWYRQDPGQGLRLIYYSQIVNDFQKGDIAEGYSVSREKKESFPLTVTSAQKNPTAFYLCASSIGTGAYEQYFGPGTRLTVT.

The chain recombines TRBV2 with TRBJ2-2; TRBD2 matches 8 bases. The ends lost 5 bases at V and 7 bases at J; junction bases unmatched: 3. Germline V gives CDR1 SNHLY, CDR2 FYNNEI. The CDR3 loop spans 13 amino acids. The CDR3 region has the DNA TGTGCCAGCAGTTCTACTAGCGGCGGGGAGCTGTTTTTT. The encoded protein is CASSSTSGGELFF.

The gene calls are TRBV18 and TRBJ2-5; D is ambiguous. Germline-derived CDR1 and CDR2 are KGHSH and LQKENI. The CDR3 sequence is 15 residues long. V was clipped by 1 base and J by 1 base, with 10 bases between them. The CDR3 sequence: CASSPRRAPQETQYF. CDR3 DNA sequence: TGTGCCAGCTCACCACGTCGAGCCCCCCAAGAGACCCAGTACTTC.

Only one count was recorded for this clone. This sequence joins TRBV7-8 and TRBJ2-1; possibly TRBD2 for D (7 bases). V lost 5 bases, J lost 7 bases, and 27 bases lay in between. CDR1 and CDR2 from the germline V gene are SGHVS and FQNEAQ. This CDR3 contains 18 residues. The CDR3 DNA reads TGTGCCAGCAGCCAAAGACCCGGAACGACTAGGGGGGGGAATGAGCAGTTCTTC. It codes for CASSQRPGTTRGGNEQFF.

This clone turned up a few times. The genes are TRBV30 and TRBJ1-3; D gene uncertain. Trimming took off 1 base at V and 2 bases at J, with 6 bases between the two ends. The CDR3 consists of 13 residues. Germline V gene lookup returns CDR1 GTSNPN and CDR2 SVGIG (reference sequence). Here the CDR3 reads CAWSGSPGNTIYF. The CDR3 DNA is TGTGCCTGGAGTGGGAGCCCTGGAAACACCATATATTTT.

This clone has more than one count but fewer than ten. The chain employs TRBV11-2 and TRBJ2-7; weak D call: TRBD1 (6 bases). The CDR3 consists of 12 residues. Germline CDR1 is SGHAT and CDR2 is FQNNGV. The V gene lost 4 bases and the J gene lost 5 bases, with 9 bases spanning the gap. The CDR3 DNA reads TGTGCCAGCAGCTGGGGGCAAGACGAGCAGTACTTC. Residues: CASSWGQDEQYF.

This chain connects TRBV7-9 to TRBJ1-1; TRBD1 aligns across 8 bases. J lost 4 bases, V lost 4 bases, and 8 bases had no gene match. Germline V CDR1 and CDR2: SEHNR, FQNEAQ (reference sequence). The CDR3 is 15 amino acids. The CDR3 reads CASSSETGVGTEAFF. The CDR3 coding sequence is TGTGCCAGCAGCTCCGAGACAGGGGTGGGCACTGAAGCTTTCTTT. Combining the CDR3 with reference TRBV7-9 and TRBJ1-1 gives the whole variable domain DTGVSQNPRHKITKRGQNVTFRCDPISEHNRLYWYRQTLGQGPEFLTYFQNEAQLEKSRLLSDRFSAERPKGSFSTLEIQRTEQGDSAMYLCASSSETGVGTEAFFGQGTRLTVV.

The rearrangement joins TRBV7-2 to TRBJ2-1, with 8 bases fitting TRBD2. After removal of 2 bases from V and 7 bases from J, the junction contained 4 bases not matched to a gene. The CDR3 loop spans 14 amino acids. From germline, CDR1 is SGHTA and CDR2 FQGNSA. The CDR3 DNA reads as TGTGCCAGCAGCTTACCGGGGGGGAGGAATGAGCAGTTCTTC. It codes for CASSLPGGRNEQFF.

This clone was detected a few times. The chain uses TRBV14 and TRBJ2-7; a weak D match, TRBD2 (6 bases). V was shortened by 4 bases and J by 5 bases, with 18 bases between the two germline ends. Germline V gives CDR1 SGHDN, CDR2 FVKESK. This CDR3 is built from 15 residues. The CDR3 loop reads CASSRGTALGDEQYF. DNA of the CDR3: TGTGCCAGCAGCCGCGGGACGGCCCTTGGGGACGAGCAGTACTTC.

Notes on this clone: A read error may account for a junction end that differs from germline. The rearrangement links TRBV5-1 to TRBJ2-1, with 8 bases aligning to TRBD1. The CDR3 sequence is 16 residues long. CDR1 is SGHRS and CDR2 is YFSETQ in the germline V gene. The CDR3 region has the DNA TGCGCCAGCAGCTTGGGACAGGGGAGCTCCTACAATGAACAGTTCTTC. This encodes CASSLGQGSSYNEQFF.

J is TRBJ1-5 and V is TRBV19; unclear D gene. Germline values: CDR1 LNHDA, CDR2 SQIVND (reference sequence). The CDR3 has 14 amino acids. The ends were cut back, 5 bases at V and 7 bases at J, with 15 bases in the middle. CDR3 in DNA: TGTGCCAGTAGTCGACAAGTAGTGGGCCAGCCCCAGCATTTT. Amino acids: CASSRQVVGQPQHF. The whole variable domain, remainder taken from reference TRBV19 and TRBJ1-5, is DGGITQSPKYLFRKEGQNVTLSCEQNLNHDAMYWYRQDPGQGLRLIYYSQIVNDFQKGDIAEGYSVSREKKESFPLTVTSAQKNPTAFYLCASSRQVVGQPQHFGDGTRLSIL.

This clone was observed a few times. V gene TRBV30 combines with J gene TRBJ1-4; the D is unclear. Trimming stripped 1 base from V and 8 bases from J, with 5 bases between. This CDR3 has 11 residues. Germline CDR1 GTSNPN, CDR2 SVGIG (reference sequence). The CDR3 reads CAWSAGEKLFF. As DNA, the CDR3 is TGTGCCTGGAGTGCGGGGGAAAAACTGTTTTTT.

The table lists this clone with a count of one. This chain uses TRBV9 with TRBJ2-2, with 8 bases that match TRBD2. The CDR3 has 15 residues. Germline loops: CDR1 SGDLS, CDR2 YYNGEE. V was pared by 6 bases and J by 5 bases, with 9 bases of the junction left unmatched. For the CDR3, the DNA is TGTGCCAGCACACGGGGGGGGATTCGAACCGGGGAGCTGTTTTTT. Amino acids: CASTRGGIRTGELFF. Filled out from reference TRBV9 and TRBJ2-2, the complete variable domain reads DSGVTQTPKHLITATGQRVTLRCSPRSGDLSVYWYQQSLDQGLQFLIQYYNGEERAKGNILERFSAQQFPDLHSELNLSSLELGDSALYFCASTRGGIRTGELFFGEGSRLTVL.

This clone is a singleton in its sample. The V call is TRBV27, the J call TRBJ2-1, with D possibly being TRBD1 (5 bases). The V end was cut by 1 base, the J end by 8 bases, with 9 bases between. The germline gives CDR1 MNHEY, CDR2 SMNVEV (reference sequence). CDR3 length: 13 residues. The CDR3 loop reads CASSLWGRDEQFF. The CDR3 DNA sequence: TGTGCCAGCAGTTTATGGGGCAGGGATGAGCAGTTCTTC.

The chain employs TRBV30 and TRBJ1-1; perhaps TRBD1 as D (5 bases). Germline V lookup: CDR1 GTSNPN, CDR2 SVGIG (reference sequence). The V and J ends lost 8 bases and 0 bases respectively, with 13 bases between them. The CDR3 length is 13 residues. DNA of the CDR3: TGTGCCCGGGGGTGGGGGATGAACACTGAAGCTTTCTTT. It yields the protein CARGWGMNTEAFF.

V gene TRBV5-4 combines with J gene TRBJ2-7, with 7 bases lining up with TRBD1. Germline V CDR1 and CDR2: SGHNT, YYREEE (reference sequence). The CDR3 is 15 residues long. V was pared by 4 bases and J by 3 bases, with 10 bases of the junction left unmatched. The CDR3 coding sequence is TGTGCCAGCAGCGGTGCCTCGGGACAGTTCTACGAGCAGTACTTC. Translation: CASSGASGQFYEQYF. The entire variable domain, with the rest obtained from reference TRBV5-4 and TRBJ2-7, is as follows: ETGVTQSPTHLIKTRGQQVTLRCSSQSGHNTVSWYQQALGQGPQFIFQYYREEENGRGNFPPRFSGLQFPNYSSELNVNALELDDSALYLCASSGASGQFYEQYFGPGTRLTVT.

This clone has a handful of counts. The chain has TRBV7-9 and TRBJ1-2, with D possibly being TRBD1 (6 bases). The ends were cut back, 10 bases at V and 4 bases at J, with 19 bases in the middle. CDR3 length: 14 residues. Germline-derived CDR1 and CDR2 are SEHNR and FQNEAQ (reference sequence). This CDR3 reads CAIWPIQGVYGYTF. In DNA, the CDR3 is TGTGCCATCTGGCCCATACAGGGCGTCTATGGCTACACCTTC.

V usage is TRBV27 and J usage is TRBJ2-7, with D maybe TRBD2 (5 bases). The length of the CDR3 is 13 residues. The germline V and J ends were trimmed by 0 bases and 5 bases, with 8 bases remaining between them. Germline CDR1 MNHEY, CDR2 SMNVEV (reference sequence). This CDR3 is CASSLSSEDEQYF. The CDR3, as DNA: TGTGCCAGCAGTTTATCATCGGAGGACGAGCAGTACTTC.

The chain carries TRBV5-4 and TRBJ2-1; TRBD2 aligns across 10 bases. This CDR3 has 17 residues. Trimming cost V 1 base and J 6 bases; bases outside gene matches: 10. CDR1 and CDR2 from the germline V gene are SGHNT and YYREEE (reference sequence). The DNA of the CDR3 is TGTGCCAGCAGCTTGTGGAGGGGGGCTAGCGGGAGCAATGAGCAGTTCTTC. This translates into CASSLWRGASGSNEQFF.